Sequencing of this T cell receptor beta chain was carried out in a study of blood T cells in healthy people across ages. Sample-barcoded 5' priming and a J-beta primer mix drove a second PCR of 7 to 11 cycles. One entry per CDR3 protein results from TCRdb running MiXCR on the 5' RACE reads. The table records 700,000 to 850,000 distinct CDR3 sequences, about 55% of them present only once. This CDR3 has 15 amino acids. With V trimmed by 5 bases and J by 6 bases, 6 bases remained unmatched. Germline V lookup: CDR1 SGHTA, CDR2 FQGNSA. In each sample, at least 7 million PBMCs were isolated. The receptor comes from an elderly man in good health. The gene calls are TRBV7-2 and TRBJ1-5, with TRBD1 identical over 11 bases. Sequenced: blood. CDR3 amino acids: CASSIGQGAVQPQHF. Here the CDR3 DNA reads TGTGCCAGCAGCATAGGACAGGGGGCAGTTCAGCCCCAGCATTTT.